One and the same sample provided the 26 T cell receptor delta chains below, sequenced in a study of human gamma delta and Vdelta1 T cells. TCRdb re-called the PCR reads with CATT. Of about 740 delta-chain clones listed, around 30% are singletons. The sequenced material came from Vdelta1 gamma-delta T cells from blood. The receptors were gathered from a human donor in good health.

This clone is labeled large. The chain joins TRDV1 to TRDJ1, with 9 nucleotides matching TRDD3. The CDR3 has 23 amino acids. Germline V gene sequence: CDR1 TSWWSYY, CDR2 QGS. V lost 3 bases and J lost 1; bases outside the gene matches: 27. The CDR3 loop reads CALGDPRPSIRTGGPGITDKLIF. The CDR3 bases are TGTGCTCTTGGGGACCCTAGGCCTTCCATCCGTACTGGGGGACCTGGTATCACCGATAAACTCATCTTT.

This clone is a singleton in its sample. Other nucleotide sequences from this sample produce the same CDR3. The chain joins TRDV1 to TRDJ1; TRDD3 aligns across 13 bases. CDR3 length: 22 amino acids. Germline-derived CDR1 and CDR2 are TSWWSYY and QGS. After removal of 3 bases from V and 3 bases from J, the junction contained 22 bases not matched to a gene. The CDR3 protein is CALGDIVRPSYWGIRGADKLIF. The DNA of the CDR3 is TGTGCTCTTGGGGACATCGTTCGGCCTTCCTACTGGGGGATACGGGGAGCCGATAAACTCATCTTT.

On this clone: With a much larger clone just one base away, this may be a read error. The sample carries other DNA sequences with the same CDR3. This rearrangement joins TRDV1 to TRDJ1; the match to TRDD3 covers 7 bases. This CDR3 comprises 22 residues. Germline CDR1 reads TSWWSYY; CDR2 reads QGS. Trimming at V came to 2 bases and at J to 4 bases, leaving 28 bases not matched to a gene. DNA of the CDR3: TGTGCTCTTGGGGAAAACTCCGATCCCGTGAGGGATACCCTCAATTTGGGCGATAAACTCATCTTT. Translating it yields CALGENSDPVRDTLNLGDKLIF.

Remarks on this clone: Given a much more abundant clone one base away, this may be a read error. The rearrangement joins TRDV1 to TRDJ1, with 11 bases lining up with TRDD3. Germline CDR1 TSWWSYY, CDR2 QGS. The length of the CDR3 is 18 residues. As DNA, the CDR3 is TGTGCTCTTGGGGAACGACCGACTTGGGGGATACGGGCCGATAAACCCATCTTT. Translated: CALGERPTWGIRADKPIF.

This clone is termed medium-sized. A far larger clone is a single base away, which makes a read error likely. The same CDR3 also results from other DNA sequences found in this sample. The V gene is TRDV1, the J gene TRDJ1, with 13 bases that match TRDD3. The J segment lost 1 base and the V segment lost 3 bases, leaving 17 bases of the junction unmatched. This CDR3 has 21 residues. The germline V gene has CDR1 TSWWSYY and CDR2 QGS. The CDR3 nucleotides read TGTGCTCTTGGGGACATAGCTCGGCCTTCCTACTGGGGGATACGCACCGATAAACTCATCTTT. It specifies CALGDIARPSYWGIRTDKLIF.

A remark on this clone: With only one base between it and a far larger clone, this is likely a read error. The V and J genes are TRDV2 and TRDJ1; 10 nucleotides match TRDD3. Losses at the gene ends were 3 bases for V and 0 bases for J; bases not matched to a gene: 12. The germline CDR1 and CDR2 sequences are GEAIGNYY and EKD. This CDR3 is built from 18 residues. The CDR3 sequence is CACDSLDGTGGYTDKLIF. The CDR3 coding sequence is TGTGCCTGTGACTCTTTAGATGGTACTGGGGGATACACCGATAAACTCATCTTT.

This clone was detected a few times. A read error is likely here: a far larger clone is one base away. Different DNA sequences within this sample yield the same CDR3. This rearrangement joins TRDV1 to TRDJ1; 8 nucleotides agree with TRDD3. The CDR3 runs 23 residues. Germline V gene lookup returns CDR1 TSWWSYY and CDR2 QGS. The CDR3 loop is CALGELWSYPLMGGYNSWVKLIF. The CDR3 coding sequence is TGTGCTCTCGGGGAACTTTGGTCCTACCCTCTTATGGGGGGATATAACAGCTGGGTTAAACTCATCTTT.

By frequency in the sample, this clone is medium-sized. This probably arose from a read error, given a far larger clone one base away. The gene calls are TRDV1 and TRDJ1, with D possibly being TRDD2 (5 bases). This CDR3 has 9 amino acids. The germline V gene has CDR1 TSWWSYY and CDR2 QGS. CDR3 region: CALGDYLHF. The CDR3 DNA reads TGTGCTCTTGGGGACTACCTTCACTTC.

By share, this clone ranks as medium-sized. A far larger clone is just one base off, so this is likely a read error. The gene calls are TRDV1 and TRDJ1, with 10 bases fitting TRDD3. Trimming removed 5 bases from V and 3 bases from J; junction bases left unmatched: 24. Germline V gene data show CDR1 as TSWWSYY and CDR2 as QGS. The length of the CDR3 is 21 residues. The CDR3 reads CALGNYLHLYRGIRGADKLIF. CDR3 in DNA: TGTGCTCTTGGGAACTACCTTCACCTCTATCGGGGGATACGGGGAGCCGATAAACTCATCTTT.

For this clone: Only one base separates this from a far larger clonotype, so it likely reflects a read error. The rearrangement links TRDV1 to TRDJ1, with 10 bases fitting TRDD3. Germline V gene lookup returns CDR1 TSWWSYY and CDR2 QGS. The CDR3 consists of 20 residues. Trimming cost V 2 bases and J 5 bases; bases outside gene matches: 20. For the CDR3, the DNA is TGTGCTCTTGGGGAAGAAGGCGGCCTTCTCAAGTACTGGGGGATGGATAAACTCATCTTT. Protein sequence: CALGEEGGLLKYWGMDKLIF.

Regarding this clone: A far larger clone is a single base away, which makes a read error likely. The sample carries other DNA sequences with the same CDR3. This chain links TRDV1 with TRDJ1; 10 nucleotides match TRDD3. The CDR3 has 21 amino acids. Germline-derived CDR1 and CDR2 are TSWWSYY and QGS. The CDR3: CALGEPTEYWGIPPFPDKLIF. For the CDR3, the DNA is TGTGCTCTTGGAGAACCTACCGAGTACTGGGGGATCCCACCCTTCCCCGATAAACTCATCTTT.

Points on this clone: The mismatch at residue 15 between this DNA's translation and the TCRdb protein of a much larger clone likely reflects a read error; the protein shown is translated from the DNA. The chain is built from TRDV1 and TRDJ1, with 10 bases identical to TRDD3. CDR3 length: 21 residues. The J segment lost 3 bases and the V segment lost 1 base, leaving 20 bases of the junction unmatched. CDR1 is TSWWSYY, CDR2 QGS, per germline. CDR3 nucleotide sequence: TGTGCTCTTGGGGAACCTACCGAGTACTGGGGGATCCCACCCTCCCCCGATAAACTCATCTTT. Protein sequence: CALGEPTEYWGIPPSPDKLIF.

By sample fraction, this clone is medium-sized. A read error is the likely source, as a far larger clone sits one nucleotide away. This chain links TRDV1 with TRDJ1; 9 nucleotides agree with TRDD3. This CDR3 contains 19 residues. V was clipped by 1 base and J by 0 bases; unmatched bases: 12. Germline CDR1 TSWWSYY, CDR2 QGS. CDR3: CALGEQSYLWGINTDKLIF. In DNA, the CDR3 is TGTGCTCTTGGGGAACAGTCGTACCTGTGGGGGATAAACACCGATAAACTCATCTTT.

This clone ranks as medium-sized. This sequence is one base from a far larger clone and is likely a read error. V and J are TRDV1 and TRDJ1, with 10 bases lining up with TRDD3. The length of the CDR3 is 21 residues. V gave up 5 bases and J gave up 4 bases; unmatched junction bases: 25. Germline CDR1 is TSWWSYY and CDR2 is QGS. The CDR3 DNA sequence: TGTGCTCTTGGGAACTACCTTCACTTCTATCGGGGGATACGGGGAGTCGATAAACTCATCTTT. It codes for CALGNYLHFYRGIRGVDKLIF.

For this clone: A much larger clonotype is one base distant, so this may be a read error. This chain links TRDV1 with TRDJ2; 9 nucleotides align to TRDD3. The CDR3 runs 22 residues. CDR1 and CDR2 from the germline V gene are TSWWSYY and QGS. The junction had 25 bases not matched to a gene; V was cut back by 0 bases and J by 8 bases. CDR3 in amino acids: CALGELTEIPIYWGRGLAQLFF. CDR3 nucleotide sequence: TGTGCTCTTGGGGAACTAACTGAGATCCCGATTTACTGGGGGAGAGGCCTGGCACAACTCTTCTTT.

By share, this clone ranks as medium-sized. This chain links TRDV1 with TRDJ1, with 8 bases identical to TRDD3. The CDR3 contains 19 residues. With V trimmed by 5 bases and J by 0 bases, 17 bases remained unmatched. Germline values: CDR1 TSWWSYY, CDR2 QGS. CDR3 loop: CALGLHYSGIRYYTDKLIF. CDR3 bases: TGTGCTCTTGGGTTACATTACTCTGGGATACGGTACTACACCGATAAACTCATCTTT.

As regards this clone: A read error likely explains this, since a far larger clone differs by one base. The rearrangement links TRDV1 to TRDJ1; D is possibly TRDD3 (6 bases). The V gene's germline CDR1 is TSWWSYY and CDR2 QGS. The CDR3 is 16 amino acids. The CDR3 coding sequence is TGTGCTCTTAGGGAACTAAACCGGGGGAGCACCGATAAACTCATCTTT. Translated, it gives CALRELNRGSTDKLIF.

This clone is large within its sample. A single base is all that separates this from a far larger clone, so a read error is likely. Different DNA sequences within this sample yield the same CDR3. The chain has TRDV1 and TRDJ1; 13 bases match TRDD3. The V gene end was trimmed by 3 bases and the J gene end by 2 bases; junction bases not matched to a gene: 18. Germline CDR1 reads TSWWSYY; CDR2 reads QGS. The CDR3 spans 21 residues. CDR3 sequence reads: CALGDIARPSYWGIRTDKLIF. CDR3 nucleotides: TGTGCTCTTGGGGACATAGCTCGGCCCTCCTACTGGGGGATACGTACCGATAAACTCATCTTT.

This clone was counted between two and nine times. Other DNA sequences from this sample encode an identical CDR3 as well. The V and J genes are TRDV1 and TRDJ1; 11 bases are shared with TRDD3. CDR3 length: 20 amino acids. With 0 bases clipped from V and 0 bases from J, the junction kept 12 bases outside the gene matches. Per the germline V gene, CDR1 is TSWWSYY and CDR2 is QGS. The DNA of the CDR3 is TGTGCTCTTGGGGAACTAACGACTCCGTACTGGGGGATATACACCGATAAACTCATCTTT. It yields the protein CALGELTTPYWGIYTDKLIF.

This clone appeared a few times. This probably arose from a read error, given a far larger clone one base away. The sample holds other DNA sequences that translate to the same CDR3. J is TRDJ1 and V is TRDV1, with D possibly being TRDD3 (6 bases). Germline CDR1 TSWWSYY, CDR2 QGS. The V end was cut by 4 bases, the J end by 0 bases, with 30 bases between. This CDR3 region has 21 residues. The CDR3 DNA reads as TGTGCTCTTGGGGTTGGCCCTGTCTTAGCCTGGGGAATACGGCACACCGATAAACTCATCTTT. Its protein product is CALGVGPVLAWGIRHTDKLIF.

This clone is categorized as medium-sized. This likely stems from a read error, as it lies one base from a far larger clone. The sample holds other DNA sequences that translate to the same CDR3. The chain combines TRDV1 with TRDJ1; TRDD3 matches 10 bases. Germline V lookup: CDR1 TSWWSYY, CDR2 QGS. The V gene end was trimmed by 5 bases and the J gene end by 5 bases; junction bases not matched to a gene: 26. The CDR3 has 21 amino acids. CDR3 coding DNA: TGTGCTCTTGGGAACTACCTTCACTTCTATCGGGGGATACGGGGAGCTGATAAACTCATCTTT. This gives the protein CALGNYLHFYRGIRGADKLIF.

Turning to this clone: With only one base between it and a far larger clone, this is likely a read error. The chain carries TRDV1 and TRDJ1; TRDD3 agrees at 7 bases. This CDR3 has 20 residues. V dropped 4 bases and J dropped 0; count of bases not matched to a gene: 20. Germline CDR1 and CDR2: TSWWSYY and QGS. The CDR3 bases are TGTGCTCTTGGGGTCAATTTTCCTTCGTACGGGGGGGGATACACCGATAAACTCATCTTT. Encoded protein: CALGVNFPSYGGGYTDKLIF.

About this clone itself: This likely traces to a read error, being one base from a far larger clone. The same CDR3 also results from other DNA sequences found in this sample. The genes are TRDV1 and TRDJ1, with 12 bases fitting TRDD3. CDR1 is TSWWSYY and CDR2 is QGS in the germline V gene. CDR3 length: 21 amino acids. CDR3 sequence: CALGVGPVLAWGIRHTDKLIF. In DNA form, the CDR3 reads TGTGCTCTTGGGGTTGGCCCTGTCTTAGCCTGGGGGATACGGCACACCGACAAACTCATCTTT.

This clone was seen only a few times. A far bigger clonotype differs at one base, so this is likely a read error. The V call is TRDV1, the J call TRDJ1, with 9 bases fitting TRDD3. CDR3 length: 19 residues. Germline assignment: CDR1 TSWWSYY and CDR2 QGS. V lost 1 base to trimming and J lost 0 bases; unmatched junction nucleotides: 12. The CDR3: CALGERSYPWGINTDKLIF. DNA of the CDR3: TGTGCTCTTGGGGAACGGTCGTACCCGTGGGGGATAAACACCGATAAACTCATCTTT.

This clone has a handful of counts. TCRdb attributes to this sequence the protein of a much larger clone, which differs from the DNA translation at residue 15; a read error is likely, and the protein displayed is translated from the DNA. This chain joins TRDV1 and TRDJ1, with TRDD3 matching over 10 bases. After removal of 1 base from V and 3 bases from J, the junction contained 20 bases not matched to a gene. This CDR3 contains 21 residues. Germline V gene lookup returns CDR1 TSWWSYY and CDR2 QGS. Here the CDR3 DNA reads TGTGCTCTTGGGGAACCTACCGAGTACTGGGGGATCCCACCCCTCCCCGATAAACTCATCTTT. Protein sequence: CALGEPTEYWGIPPLPDKLIF.

By its share, this clone is medium-sized. With a far larger clone one base away, a read error is the likely cause. This rearrangement joins TRDV1 to TRDJ1; TRDD3 aligns across 13 bases. Germline trimming cut 3 bases from V and 2 bases from J; bases unmatched to any gene: 18. The CDR3 is 21 residues long. Germline-derived CDR1 and CDR2 are TSWWSYY and QGS. CDR3 sequence: CALGDIVRPSYWGIRTDKLIF. CDR3 DNA: TGTGCTCTTGGGGACATAGTTCGGCCTTCCTACTGGGGGATACGTACCGATAAACTCATCTTT.